A selection of T cell receptor beta chains follows, all from one sample in a study of blood T cell repertoires in COVID-19. The assay was immunoSEQ multiplex PCR, and TCRdb's table has in-frame clones only and misses some. The sample includes over 150,000 clones, 84% seen only once; the top ten take 2.5% to 3%. Sequences were obtained from peripheral blood. Every receptor here comes from an elderly woman with COVID-19, enrolled during active disease. Both conserved end residues are part of each CDR3. The D gene is left open where the match is weak. Only part of the rows carry a size: once, few, many, or a class if the clone is expanded.

size	V	J	D	DNA	CDR3
.	TRBV10-3	TRBJ2-1	.	TGTGCCATCAACATACAGCGGGCGACTAACTACAATGAGCAGTTCTTC	CAINIQRATNYNEQFF
.	TRBV9	TRBJ2-2	.	TGTGCCAGCAGCGACAGGAACACCGGGGAGCTGTTTTTT	CASSDRNTGELFF
.	TRBV10-2	TRBJ2-1	TRBD2	TGCGCCAGCAGTGGTAGTAGCGGGACCAATGAGCAGTTCTTC	CASSGSSGTNEQFF
once	TRBV7-2	TRBJ2-1	TRBD2	TGTGCCAGCAGCTTAGACCGGGCGGGGAGGGACTTACAGCAGTTCTTC	CASSLDRAGRDLQQFF
.	TRBV12-2	TRBJ1-2	.	TGTGCAAGTCGTCGAAACCGGGACAGATACTATGGCTACACCTTC	CASRRNRDRYYGYTF
.	TRBV3-1/TRBV3-2	TRBJ1-5	.	TGTGCCAGCAGCCATGTACGGGGGATTAGCAATCAGCCCCAGCATTTT	CASSHVRGISNQPQHF
.	TRBV6-5	TRBJ1-2	.	TGTGCCAGCAGCCCCCGACAGATTAACTATGGCTACACCTTC	CASSPRQINYGYTF
.	TRBV6-1	TRBJ1-5	.	TGTGCCAGCAGTGATAGTCCCAACAATCAGCCCCAGCATTTT	CASSDSPNNQPQHF
.	TRBV15	TRBJ1-4	.	TGTGCCACCAGCAGTCCCCGGGACACCAAGGGTGAAAAACTGTTTTTT	CATSSPRDTKGEKLFF
.	TRBV5-5	TRBJ2-7	TRBD1	TGTGCCAGCAGCTTGGAGGGGGCATCCTACGAGCAGTACTTC	CASSLEGASYEQYF
.	TRBV30	TRBJ2-1	TRBD2	TGTGCCTGGAGTTTAAGGGCTAGCGGGACGGACGACGACCTCAATGAGCAGTTCTTC	CAWSLRASGTDDDLNEQFF
.	TRBV27	TRBJ2-2	.	TGTGCCAGCAACTTCCTGAACACCGGGGAGCTGTTTTTT	CASNFLNTGELFF
once	TRBV2	TRBJ2-7	TRBD1	TGTGCCAGCACCAGGGACAGCTCCGAGCAGTACTTC	CASTRDSSEQYF
.	TRBV5-1	TRBJ1-5	.	TGCGCCACAGGTTTCATCCTCTGGAATCAGCCCCAGCATTTT	CATGFILWNQPQHF
.	TRBV4-1	TRBJ2-1	TRBD2	TGCGCCAGCAGCCGGGACCGGGGGGTCTATGAGCAGTTCTTC	CASSRDRGVYEQFF
.	TRBV12-3/TRBV12-4	TRBJ2-5	TRBD1	TGTGCCAGCAGTATGGGACAGGGGGAGACCCAGTACTTC	CASSMGQGETQYF
.	TRBV13	TRBJ1-1	.	TGTGCCAGCAGCCTCCCCCGACAGGTTAATACTGAAGCTTTCTTT	CASSLPRQVNTEAFF
.	TRBV5-4	TRBJ2-7	TRBD2	TGTGCCAGCAGCCTCTTCTCGGGAGGCGGCTACGAGCAGTACTTC	CASSLFSGGGYEQYF
once	TRBV3-1/TRBV3-2	TRBJ1-6	.	TGTGCCAGCAGCCAAGCGCACCGGGAGACACCCCTCCACTTT	CASSQAHRETPLHF
.	TRBV3-1/TRBV3-2	TRBJ2-5	TRBD2	TGTGCCAGCAGCCTAAGCGGGAGTCAAGAGACCCAGTACTTC	CASSLSGSQETQYF
once	TRBV27	TRBJ2-1	.	TGTGCCAGCAGTTTGCCAGGGGCCCACTCCTACAATGAGCAGTTCTTC	CASSLPGAHSYNEQFF
.	TRBV5-3	TRBJ1-5	.	TGTGCCAGAAGCTTGGCAGGGGTAGGCCAGCCCCAGCATTTT	CARSLAGVGQPQHF
.	TRBV11-3	TRBJ2-4	.	TGTGCCAGCAGCGGTAGCAATAACAAAAACATTCAGTACTTC	CASSGSNNKNIQYF
.	TRBV9	TRBJ1-3	.	TGTGCCAGCAGCCTTTTACAGGGAGGAAACACCATATATTTT	CASSLLQGGNTIYF
.	TRBV9	TRBJ2-7	.	TGTGCCAGCAGCGTAGCTCAGGGGTACGAGCAGTACTTC	CASSVAQGYEQYF
.	TRBV10-3	TRBJ2-2	.	TGTGCCATCAGTGAGACGGTTAGTTCGAACACCGGGGAGCTGTTTTTT	CAISETVSSNTGELFF
few	TRBV10-3	TRBJ1-3	.	TGTGCCATCAGTGGACGGGGGGCTGGAAACACCATATATTTT	CAISGRGAGNTIYF
.	TRBV7-9	TRBJ1-3	.	TGTGCCAGCAGCTTAGATTGGGGAGTCGGCTCTGGAAACACCATATATTTT	CASSLDWGVGSGNTIYF
once	TRBV4-2	TRBJ2-3	.	TGTGCCAGCAGCCCGGGACCAGGGGCCGGGGATACGCAGTATTTT	CASSPGPGAGDTQYF
.	TRBV25-1	TRBJ2-5	.	TGTGCCAGCACCCGGACATCCCAAGAGACCCAGTACTTC	CASTRTSQETQYF
.	TRBV21-1	TRBJ2-1	.	TGTGCCAGCAGCAAAGGGACTGATACACAAAGTTGGGACAATGAGCAGTTCTTC	CASSKGTDTQSWDNEQFF
.	TRBV7-2	TRBJ1-2	.	TGTGCCAGCAGCTTCGACAGCCTACCCCACTATGGCTACACCTTC	CASSFDSLPHYGYTF
.	TRBV3-1/TRBV3-2	TRBJ2-2	.	TGTGCCAGCAGCCTCGCGGGTACGGTGGCCGGGGAGCTGTTTTTT	CASSLAGTVAGELFF
.	TRBV6-5	TRBJ2-1	TRBD2	TGTGCCAGCAGCACGGCCGGGACTAGCATCAATGAGCAGTTCTTC	CASSTAGTSINEQFF
.	TRBV7-2	TRBJ2-7	.	TGTGCCAGCAGCTTAGTCAGGGACACCTCCTACGAGCAGTACTTC	CASSLVRDTSYEQYF
.	TRBV2	TRBJ2-7	.	TGTGCCAGCAGTGAAGGGACAGACTTTCGCCAGCAGTACTTC	CASSEGTDFRQQYF
.	TRBV5-4	TRBJ2-6	.	TGTGCCAGCAGCTTGAGTACAACTGGGGCCAACGTCCTGACTTTC	CASSLSTTGANVLTF